This TCR beta chain was profiled in a study of read filtering for tumor transcriptome and immune sequencing. This clonotype was observed at least ten times. This library used approximately 0.4 ug RNA and molecular barcoded adaptors spanning alpha/delta and beta/gamma chains. TCRdb processed the reads anew with MiXCR; each CDR3 protein has one entry. The repertoire consists of tens of thousands of distinct CDR3 sequences, with approximately 20% occurring once and the leading ten covering 11% to 15%. This clonotype was sampled from a donor at least 40 years old with multiple myeloma. Input material: a population of CD138-negative cells sorted from bone marrow.

CDR3 in amino acids: CASSDGNEQFF. DNA for the CDR3: TGTGCCAGCTCGGACGGGAATGAGCAGTTCTTC. The chain is built from TRBV6-4 and TRBJ2-1; D is unclear. The germline V gene has CDR1 MRHNA and CDR2 SNTAGT. This CDR3 spans 11 amino acids. Trimming cost V 8 bases and J 7 bases, with 9 bases left between them.